A single sample is the source of the 25 T cell receptor beta chains below, sequenced in a study of T cells in Graves' hyperthyroidism and ophthalmopathy. Template material for amplifying TCR beta CDR3 regions consisted of RNA transcripts. In the first-round RT-PCR of the TCR CDR3, the HTBI primer set was used. TCRdb reprocessed the multiplex PCR reads with MiXCR, giving one entry per CDR3 protein. The repertoire consists of about 400,000 distinct CDR3 sequences, with about 15% occurring once and the leading ten covering 30% to 35%. The source material was blood. These receptors came from a woman between 25 and 40 years old with Graves' hyperthyroidism.

This clonotype was found many times. The chain couples TRBV6-1 to TRBJ1-2; D unclear. Germline-derived CDR1 and CDR2 are MNHNS and SASEGT. The V gene lost 3 bases and the J gene lost 2 bases, with 7 bases spanning the gap. This CDR3 spans 13 amino acids. The CDR3 DNA sequence: TGTGCCAGCAGTGAGAGACGGAACTATGGCTACACCTTC. The encoded protein is CASSERRNYGYTF.

The chain employs TRBV6-2 or TRBV6-3 and TRBJ2-7; TRBD2 matches 12 bases. This CDR3 contains 16 residues. Germline assignment: CDR1 MNHEY and CDR2 SVGEGT. The J segment lost 7 bases and the V segment lost 0 bases, leaving 7 bases of the junction unmatched. The CDR3, as DNA: TGTGCCAGCAGTTACTCGAGGACTAGCGGGATGGAAGAGCAGTACTTC. This gives the protein CASSYSRTSGMEEQYF.

The V call is TRBV14, the J call TRBJ2-3, with 8 bases fitting TRBD2. Trimming cost V 3 bases and J 5 bases; bases outside gene matches: 13. Germline V gives CDR1 SGHDN, CDR2 FVKESK. The CDR3 contains 17 residues. This chain's CDR3 is CASSHFSVREVKDTQYF. The CDR3 bases are TGTGCCAGCAGCCATTTCTCGGTGCGGGAGGTGAAAGATACGCAGTATTTT. Filled out from reference TRBV14 and TRBJ2-3, the complete variable domain reads EAGVTQFPSHSVIEKGQTVTLRCDPISGHDNLYWYRRVMGKEIKFLLHFVKESKQDESGMPNNRFLAERTGGTYSTLKVQPAELEDSGVYFCASSHFSVREVKDTQYFGPGTRLTVL.

The chain combines TRBV5-5 with TRBJ1-2; D gene uncertain. The CDR3 is 13 amino acids. V dropped 1 base and J dropped 4 bases, with 8 bases sitting between them. CDR1 and CDR2 (germline): SGHKS, YYEKEE (reference sequence). DNA for the CDR3: TGTGCCAGCAGCTTGTTGGTACTCTATGGCTACACCTTC. Amino acid sequence: CASSLLVLYGYTF. The full variable domain, rest sourced from reference TRBV5-5 and TRBJ1-2, is DAGVTQSPTHLIKTRGQQVTLRCSPISGHKSVSWYQQVLGQGPQFIFQYYEKEERGRGNFPDRFSARQFPNYSSELNVNALLLGDSALYLCASSLLVLYGYTFGSGTRLTVV.

This clonotype was seen at least ten times. The chain is built from TRBV18 and TRBJ2-1; 8 nucleotides agree with TRBD1. This CDR3 has 16 residues. After removal of 0 bases from V and 4 bases from J, the junction contained 5 bases not matched to a gene. Per germline, CDR1 KGHSH and CDR2 LQKENI. CDR3 region: CASSPPGRGQYNEQFF. The CDR3 DNA sequence: TGTGCCAGCTCACCACCGGGCAGGGGGCAGTACAATGAGCAGTTCTTC. The full variable domain, completed using reference TRBV18 and TRBJ2-1, is NAGVMQNPRHLVRRRGQEARLRCSPMKGHSHVYWYRQLPEEGLKFMVYLQKENIIDESGMPKERFSAEFPKEGPSILRIQQVVRGDSAAYFCASSPPGRGQYNEQFFGPGTRLTVL.

This clonotype was detected many times. This chain joins TRBV28 and TRBJ1-4; 9 bases fit TRBD1. CDR3 size: 15 residues. V lost 6 bases to trimming and J lost 4 bases; unmatched junction nucleotides: 6. Germline assignment: CDR1 MDHEN and CDR2 SYDVKM. The CDR3: CASSYYRGRNEKLFF. CDR3 nucleotides: TGTGCCAGCAGCTACTACAGGGGGCGTAATGAAAAACTGTTTTTT.

This clonotype came up a few times. This chain links TRBV3-1 with TRBJ1-5, with no clear D. V lost 4 bases to trimming and J lost 2 bases, with 9 bases between them. The CDR3 has 14 amino acids. Germline assignment: CDR1 LGHDT and CDR2 YNNKEL (reference sequence). This chain's CDR3 is CASSPFLGNQPQHF. As DNA, the CDR3 is TGTGCCAGCAGCCCTTTTCTCGGCAATCAGCCCCAGCATTTT.

The chain couples TRBV11-3 to TRBJ2-1, with TRBD2 matching over 10 bases. With V trimmed by 2 bases and J by 5 bases, 3 bases remained unmatched. The CDR3 extends over 15 amino acids. The germline V gene has CDR1 SGHNT and CDR2 YENEEA. The CDR3 coding sequence is TGTGCCAGCAGCTTAACAGCGGGAGGGCACAATGAGCAGTTCTTC. Its translation is CASSLTAGGHNEQFF.

At least ten counts were recorded for this clonotype. This chain connects TRBV3-1 to TRBJ2-3; 7 nucleotides agree with TRBD1. Trimming took 4 bases from V and 1 from J; bases not matched to a gene: 2. The germline V gene has CDR1 LGHDT and CDR2 YNNKEL (reference sequence). The CDR3 consists of 14 residues. The CDR3 DNA follows: TGTGCCAGCAGCCGAGGACAGGGCACAGATACGCAGTATTTT. Translating gives CASSRGQGTDTQYF.

This clonotype was seen a handful of times. The CDR3 nucleotides read TGTGCCAGCAGCTTGGGAAATAGCGGGAGTCGGGAGACCCAGTACTTC. This gives the protein CASSLGNSGSRETQYF. The rearrangement links TRBV11-1 to TRBJ2-5, with 9 bases matching TRBD2. V was clipped by 3 bases and J by 5 bases; unmatched bases: 10. The CDR3 is made up of 16 amino acids. Germline CDR1 is SGHAT and CDR2 is FQDESV (reference sequence).

The chain is built from TRBV18 and TRBJ2-3, with D perhaps TRBD2 (6 bases). With 6 bases removed from V and 2 bases from J, the gap between germline ends came to 15 bases. The CDR3 spans 15 residues. CDR1 KGHSH and CDR2 LQKENI come from the germline V gene. The CDR3 nucleotides read TGTGCCAGCTCCCACAAGGAGGGGTCCACAGATACGCAGTATTTT. This gives the protein CASSHKEGSTDTQYF.

Many counts were recorded for this clonotype. The rearrangement links TRBV6-1 to TRBJ1-1; TRBD1 matches at 7 bases. Germline V gives CDR1 MNHNS, CDR2 SASEGT. CDR3 size: 14 residues. With 5 bases clipped from V and 3 bases from J, the junction kept 6 bases outside the gene matches. The chain's CDR3 is CASSYGQGDTEAFF. The CDR3 coding sequence is TGTGCCAGCAGTTATGGTCAGGGGGACACTGAAGCTTTCTTT.

This clonotype was seen at least ten times. The chain has TRBV24-1 and TRBJ2-4, with 8 bases matching TRBD1. The CDR3 covers 16 residues. Germline values: CDR1 KGHDR, CDR2 SFDVKD. J gave up 3 bases and V 4 bases, and 7 bases lay outside the gene matches. CDR3 in DNA: TGTGCCACCAGTGACGGACAGGGAATCGGCAAAAACATTCAGTACTTC. It encodes CATSDGQGIGKNIQYF.

In regard to this clonotype: This clone may be a read error of a much larger clone one base away. This chain connects TRBV7-6 to TRBJ2-3; D perhaps matches TRBD2 (5 bases). V shed 8 bases and J shed 2 bases, with 17 bases lying between them. CDR1 and CDR2 (germline): SGHVS, FNYEAQ. The CDR3 contains 15 residues. DNA of the CDR3: TGTGCCAGCCGCGCAGCGGTAGGGCTCACAGATACGCAGTATTTT. It yields the protein CASRAAVGLTDTQYF.

Many counts were recorded for this clonotype. The chain links TRBV5-1 to TRBJ1-1; TRBD1 is a possible D gene (5 bases). CDR1 and CDR2 from the germline V gene are SGHRS and YFSETQ. The CDR3 extends over 17 amino acids. V dropped 3 bases and J dropped 0 bases, with 18 bases sitting between them. Written as DNA, the CDR3 is TGCGCCAGCAGCTCCTACCAGGGATCCGTAATGAACACTGAAGCTTTCTTT. It codes for CASSSYQGSVMNTEAFF. Variable domain in full (rest from reference TRBV5-1 and TRBJ1-1): KAGVTQTPRYLIKTRGQQVTLSCSPISGHRSVSWYQQTPGQGLQFLFEYFSETQRNKGNFPGRFSGRQFSNSRSEMNVSTLELGDSALYLCASSSYQGSVMNTEAFFGQGTRLTVV.

The chain recombines TRBV29-1 with TRBJ2-7; 13 positions agree with TRBD2. This CDR3 region has 14 residues. V was pared by 6 bases and J by 5 bases, with 7 bases of the junction left unmatched. The germline CDR1 and CDR2 sequences are SQVTM and ANQGSEA. The CDR3, as DNA: TGCAGCGTGACAGGACTAGCGGGAGTAAACGAGCAGTACTTC. This translates into CSVTGLAGVNEQYF.

This clonotype was observed at least ten times. This CDR3 reads CSAAGREANEQFF. The CDR3 DNA sequence: TGCAGTGCTGCGGGCAGGGAGGCCAATGAGCAGTTCTTC. The V gene is TRBV20-1, the J gene TRBJ2-1; weak D call: TRBD2 (6 bases). CDR1 DFQATT and CDR2 SNEGSKA come from the germline V gene (reference sequence). The CDR3 has 13 amino acids. Trimming took 5 bases from V and 6 from J, leaving 14 bases between them.

The table lists this clonotype with many counts. V usage is TRBV12-3 or TRBV12-4 and J usage is TRBJ2-3, with D hard to call. V lost 4 bases, J lost 0 bases, and 17 bases lay in between. The CDR3 runs to 17 residues. The CDR3 DNA is TGTGCCAGCAGTTCGCTAGTCCAGCTCCCTAGCACAGATACGCAGTATTTT. This sequence encodes CASSSLVQLPSTDTQYF.

At least ten counts were recorded for this clonotype. The chain uses TRBV28 and TRBJ2-7; 8 bases fit TRBD1. With V trimmed by 8 bases and J by 7 bases, 13 bases remained unmatched. CDR3 length: 14 residues. Per the germline V gene, CDR1 is MDHEN and CDR2 is SYDVKM. CDR3 DNA sequence: TGTGCCAGCCAGCCCTCAGACAGGGGCCGAGAGCAGTACTTC. Amino acid sequence: CASQPSDRGREQYF.

This clonotype has a count of ten or more. The DNA of the CDR3 is TGTGCCAGCAGTGAATGGACGGACGATAATTCACCCCTCCACTTT. Translation gives CASSEWTDDNSPLHF. The V and J genes are TRBV2 and TRBJ1-6; D call uncertain. This CDR3 has 15 residues. CDR1 and CDR2 from the germline V gene are SNHLY and FYNNEI. Trimming cost V 2 bases and J 5 bases, with 10 bases left between them.

V usage is TRBV24-1 and J usage is TRBJ2-3; D call uncertain. The CDR3 covers 14 residues. Germline CDR1 and CDR2: KGHDR and SFDVKD. Between the trimmed V and J ends, which lost 2 bases and 6 bases, there was a span of 11 bases. CDR3 in amino acids: CATSDWGSEDTQYF. The CDR3 DNA reads TGTGCCACCAGTGATTGGGGAAGCGAGGATACGCAGTATTTT.

This clonotype was picked up many times. V gene TRBV3-1 combines with J gene TRBJ2-3, with a tentative D call TRBD2 (6 bases). Germline V gene data show CDR1 as LGHDT and CDR2 as YNNKEL (reference sequence). The V end was cut by 8 bases, the J end by 8 bases, with 17 bases between. The CDR3 contains 13 residues. The DNA for the CDR3 is TGTGCCAGCGGGACTGCCCGGCTCTCTACGCAGTATTTT. Translation: CASGTARLSTQYF.

In this sample, this clonotype turned up a few times. This chain connects TRBV6-1 to TRBJ2-5; possibly TRBD2 for D (7 bases). The germline V gene has CDR1 MNHNS and CDR2 SASEGT. The length of the CDR3 is 15 residues. The V gene lost 4 bases and the J gene lost 5 bases, with 17 bases spanning the gap. The CDR3 nucleotides read TGTGCCAGCAGTGCATACCCCAGGGGAGGGGAGACCCAGTACTTC. This gives the protein CASSAYPRGGETQYF.

This clonotype has more than one count but fewer than ten. The chain carries TRBV27 and TRBJ2-7; D is perhaps TRBD2 (5 bases). The CDR3 is 15 amino acids. The germline V gene has CDR1 MNHEY and CDR2 SMNVEV (reference sequence). The V end was cut by 0 bases, the J end by 2 bases, with 11 bases between. The CDR3 loop reads CASSLSASGAYEQYF. CDR3 nucleotide sequence: TGTGCCAGCAGTTTATCCGCGTCCGGGGCCTACGAGCAGTACTTC.

This clonotype was observed many times. The CDR3 loop reads CASSQQGTGNTIYF. The CDR3 DNA sequence: TGTGCCAGCAGCCAGCAAGGGACCGGAAACACCATATATTTT. This chain connects TRBV3-1 to TRBJ1-3; perhaps TRBD1 as D (5 bases). Deletions cut 3 bases from V and 4 bases from J, with 10 bases between. The germline V gene encodes CDR1 LGHDT and CDR2 YNNKEL (reference sequence). This CDR3 contains 14 residues.